The 9 T cell receptor beta chains presented below share a single source sample, sequenced in a study of T cells expressing NK-cell markers. For each CDR3 protein, TCRdb gives one entry from its re-call of the 5' RACE reads, without DNA. The repertoire shows about 160,000 distinct CDR3 sequences; the top ten hold about 18%. Sequences were obtained from blood T cells: a sorted CD56 or NKG2C T cell subset, CD4+ or CD8+ T cells, or bulk PBMC T cells (not recorded which). These receptors were obtained from a woman between 18 and 70 years old in good health.

This chain links TRBV5-1 with TRBJ1-3. Germline CDR1 reads SGHRS; CDR2 reads YFSETQ. CDR3 length: 15 amino acids. The CDR3 loop reads CASSNGHSSGNTIYF.

The chain carries TRBV7-9 and TRBJ2-3; without DNA, the TCRdb call of TRBD2 cannot be checked. The length of the CDR3 is 15 residues. CDR1 is SEHNR and CDR2 is FQNEAQ in the germline V gene (reference sequence). The CDR3 protein is CASSLKRGSTDTQYF.

This sequence joins TRBV2 and TRBJ2-7; checking the TCRdb D call of TRBD2 is not possible without DNA. This CDR3 region has 15 residues. CDR1 is SNHLY, CDR2 FYNNEI, per germline. The CDR3: CASSTSKQPTYEQYF.

The chain carries TRBV14 and TRBJ2-3; TCRdb calls TRBD2, which cannot be checked without DNA. CDR1 and CDR2 from the germline V gene are SGHDN and FVKESK. The CDR3 contains 14 residues. CDR3 sequence reads: CASGFAGGADTQYF.

This CDR3 reads CAATGGNQPLHF. The chain carries TRBV30 and TRBJ1-5; TCRdb gives TRBD1 as the D gene, but with no DNA this cannot be confirmed. In germline, CDR1 is GTSNPN, CDR2 SVGIG (reference sequence). CDR3 length equals 12 residues. Filled out from reference TRBV30 and TRBJ1-5, the complete variable domain reads SQTIHQWPATLVQPVGSPLSLECTVEGTSNPNLYWYRQAAGRGLQLLFYSVGIGQISSEVPQNLSASRPQDRQFILSSKKLLLSDSGFYLCAATGGNQPLHFGDGTRLSIL.

The chain links TRBV24-1 to TRBJ2-3; checking the TCRdb D call of TRBD2 is not possible without DNA. CDR1 KGHDR and CDR2 SFDVKD come from the germline V gene. This CDR3 spans 13 amino acids. The CDR3: CATSLAATDTQYF.

The V call is TRBV27, the J call TRBJ2-2; TCRdb indicates TRBD2, and absent DNA this call remains unverified. CDR3 length: 17 residues. Germline V gene data show CDR1 as MNHEY and CDR2 as SMNVEV (reference sequence). The CDR3 spells CASSPSGFPTNTGELFF.

This chain joins TRBV5-1 and TRBJ1-1. CDR1 is SGHRS and CDR2 is YFSETQ in the germline V gene. The CDR3 totals 14 residues. CDR3 in amino acids: CASSSHATNTEAFF.

This chain joins TRBV28 and TRBJ2-1; the TCRdb call, TRBD2, lacks DNA for checking. The CDR3 runs 17 residues. Germline CDR1 and CDR2: MDHEN and SYDVKM. The CDR3 protein is CASRSGRAYQARNEQFF.